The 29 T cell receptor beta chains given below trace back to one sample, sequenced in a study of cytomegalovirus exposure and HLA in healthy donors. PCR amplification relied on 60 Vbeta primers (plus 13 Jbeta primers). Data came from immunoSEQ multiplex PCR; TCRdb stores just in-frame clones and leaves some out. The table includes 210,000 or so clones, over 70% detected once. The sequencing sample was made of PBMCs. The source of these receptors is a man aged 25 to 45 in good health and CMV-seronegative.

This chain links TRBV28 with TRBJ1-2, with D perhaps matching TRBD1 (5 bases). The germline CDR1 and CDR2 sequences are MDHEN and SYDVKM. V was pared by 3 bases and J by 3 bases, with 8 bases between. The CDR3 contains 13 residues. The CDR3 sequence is CASSFGGDYGYTF. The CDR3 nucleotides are TGTGCCAGCAGTTTCGGGGGGGACTATGGCTACACCTTC.

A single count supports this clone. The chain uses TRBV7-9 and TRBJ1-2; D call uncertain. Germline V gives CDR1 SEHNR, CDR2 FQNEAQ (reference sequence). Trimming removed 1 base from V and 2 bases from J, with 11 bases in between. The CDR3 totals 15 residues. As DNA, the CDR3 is TGTGCCAGCAGCTTAGTCTCATACAGCAACTATGGCTACACCTTC. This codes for CASSLVSYSNYGYTF. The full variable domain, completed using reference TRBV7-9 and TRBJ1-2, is DTGVSQNPRHKITKRGQNVTFRCDPISEHNRLYWYRQTLGQGPEFLTYFQNEAQLEKSRLLSDRFSAERPKGSFSTLEIQRTEQGDSAMYLCASSLVSYSNYGYTFGSGTRLTVV.

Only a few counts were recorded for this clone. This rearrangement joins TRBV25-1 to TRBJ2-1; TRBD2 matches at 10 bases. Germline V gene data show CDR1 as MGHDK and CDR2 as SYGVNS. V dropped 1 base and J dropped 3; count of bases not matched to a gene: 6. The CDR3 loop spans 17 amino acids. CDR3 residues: CASSELTLAGVYNEQFF. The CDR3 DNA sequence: TGTGCCAGCAGTGAATTGACCCTAGCGGGAGTCTACAATGAGCAGTTCTTC.

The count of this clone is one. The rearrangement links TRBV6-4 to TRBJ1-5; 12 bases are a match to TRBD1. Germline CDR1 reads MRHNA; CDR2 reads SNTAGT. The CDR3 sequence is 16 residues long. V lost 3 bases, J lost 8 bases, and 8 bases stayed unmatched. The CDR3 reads CASSETGTGGEEPQHF. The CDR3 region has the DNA TGTGCCAGCAGTGAGACCGGGACAGGGGGCGAGGAGCCCCAGCATTTT.

The CDR3 coding sequence is TGTGCCAGCAGCCTACTAGGGTCCTACGAGCAGTACTTC. Its translation: CASSLLGSYEQYF. This rearrangement joins TRBV5-6 to TRBJ2-7; D may be TRBD2 (5 bases). Germline V gene data show CDR1 as SGHDT and CDR2 as YYEEEE. Trimming stripped 4 bases from V and 1 base from J, with 9 bases between. The CDR3 loop spans 13 amino acids. Full variable domain (remainder filled in from reference TRBV5-6 and TRBJ2-7): DAGVTQSPTHLIKTRGQQVTLRCSPKSGHDTVSWYQQALGQGPQFIFQYYEEEERQRGNFPDRFSGHQFPNYSSELNVNALLLGDSALYLCASSLLGSYEQYFGPGTRLTVT.

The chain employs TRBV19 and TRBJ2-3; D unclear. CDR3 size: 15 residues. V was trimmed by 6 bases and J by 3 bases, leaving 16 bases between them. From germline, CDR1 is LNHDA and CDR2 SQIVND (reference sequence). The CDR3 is CASRARHTQTDTQYF. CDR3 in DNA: TGTGCCAGTAGGGCCAGACATACGCAGACAGATACGCAGTATTTT. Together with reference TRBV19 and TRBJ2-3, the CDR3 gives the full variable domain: DGGITQSPKYLFRKEGQNVTLSCEQNLNHDAMYWYRQDPGQGLRLIYYSQIVNDFQKGDIAEGYSVSREKKESFPLTVTSAQKNPTAFYLCASRARHTQTDTQYFGPGTRLTVL.

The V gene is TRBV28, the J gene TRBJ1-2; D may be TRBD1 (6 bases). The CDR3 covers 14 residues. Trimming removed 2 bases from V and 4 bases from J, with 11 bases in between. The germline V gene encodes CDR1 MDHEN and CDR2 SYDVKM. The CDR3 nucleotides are TGTGCCAGCAGTTTAGGGGGCGCTTCCTATGGCTACACCTTC. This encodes CASSLGGASYGYTF.

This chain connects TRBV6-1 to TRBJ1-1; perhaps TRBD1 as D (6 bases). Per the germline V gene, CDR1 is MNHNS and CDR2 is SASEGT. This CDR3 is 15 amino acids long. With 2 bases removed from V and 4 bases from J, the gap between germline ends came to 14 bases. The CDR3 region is CASSEPGQSVTEAFF. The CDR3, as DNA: TGTGCCAGCAGTGAACCGGGACAATCGGTCACTGAAGCTTTCTTT.

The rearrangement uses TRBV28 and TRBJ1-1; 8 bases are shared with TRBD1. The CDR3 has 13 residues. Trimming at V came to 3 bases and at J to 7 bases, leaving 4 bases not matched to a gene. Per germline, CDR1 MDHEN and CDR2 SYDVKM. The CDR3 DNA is TGTGCCAGCAGTTTGGGCACAGGGGGTGAAGCTTTCTTT. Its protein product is CASSLGTGGEAFF.

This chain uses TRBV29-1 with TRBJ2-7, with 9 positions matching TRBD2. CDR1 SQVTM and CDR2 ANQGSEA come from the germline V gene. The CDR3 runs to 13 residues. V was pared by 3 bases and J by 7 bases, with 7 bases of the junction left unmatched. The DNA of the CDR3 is TGCAGCGTTGATGGCGGGAGGGCGGGGGAGCAGTACTTC. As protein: CSVDGGRAGEQYF.

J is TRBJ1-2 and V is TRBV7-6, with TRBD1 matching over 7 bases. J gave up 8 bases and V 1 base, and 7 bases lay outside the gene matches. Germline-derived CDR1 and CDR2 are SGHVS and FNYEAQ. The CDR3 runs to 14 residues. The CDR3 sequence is CASSLERQGYGYTF. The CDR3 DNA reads TGTGCCAGCAGCTTAGAGAGACAGGGCTACGGCTACACCTTC.

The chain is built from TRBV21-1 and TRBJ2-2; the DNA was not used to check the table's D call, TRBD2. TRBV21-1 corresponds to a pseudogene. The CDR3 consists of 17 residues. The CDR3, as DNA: TGTGCCAGCAGCAAAGGTCGGGAGGGCCTATTCACCGGGGAGCTGTTTTTT. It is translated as CASSKGREGLFTGELFF.

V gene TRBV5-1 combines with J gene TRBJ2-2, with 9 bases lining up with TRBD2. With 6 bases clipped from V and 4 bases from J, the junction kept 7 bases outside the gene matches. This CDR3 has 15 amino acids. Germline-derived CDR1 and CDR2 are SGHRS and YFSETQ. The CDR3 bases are TGCGCCAGCAAACAGACTAGCGGCCCCACCGGGGAGCTGTTTTTT. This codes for CASKQTSGPTGELFF.

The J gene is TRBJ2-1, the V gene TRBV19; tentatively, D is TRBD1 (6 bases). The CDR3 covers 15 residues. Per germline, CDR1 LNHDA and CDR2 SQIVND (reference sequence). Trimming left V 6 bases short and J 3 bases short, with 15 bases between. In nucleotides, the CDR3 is TGTGCCAGTAGACTAGGGGGAGATCGCTACAATGAGCAGTTCTTC. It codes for CASRLGGDRYNEQFF.

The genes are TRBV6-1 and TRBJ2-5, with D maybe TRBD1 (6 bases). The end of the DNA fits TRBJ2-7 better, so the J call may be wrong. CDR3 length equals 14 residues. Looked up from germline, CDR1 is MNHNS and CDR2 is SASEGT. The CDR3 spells CASSFLTGTGEQYF. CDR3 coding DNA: TGTGCCAGCAGTTTCCTGACAGGAACAGGCGAGCAGTACTTC.

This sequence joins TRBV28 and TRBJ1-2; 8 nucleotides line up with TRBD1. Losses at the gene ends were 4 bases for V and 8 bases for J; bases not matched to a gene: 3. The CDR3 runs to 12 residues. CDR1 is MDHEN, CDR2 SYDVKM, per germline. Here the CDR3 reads CASSYGQGGYTF. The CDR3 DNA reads TGTGCCAGCAGTTACGGACAGGGCGGCTACACCTTC.

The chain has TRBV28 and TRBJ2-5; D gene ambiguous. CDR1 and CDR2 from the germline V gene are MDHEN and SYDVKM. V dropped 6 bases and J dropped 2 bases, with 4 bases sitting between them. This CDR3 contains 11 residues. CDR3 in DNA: TGTGCCAGCAGCCCACAAGAGACCCAGTACTTC. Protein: CASSPQETQYF.

The CDR3 here is CASSPPSGILGYEQFF. In nucleotides, the CDR3 is TGCGCCAGCAGCCCCCCCAGCGGGATCCTCGGATATGAGCAGTTCTTC. This rearrangement joins TRBV4-1 to TRBJ2-1; TRBD2 agrees at 7 bases. This CDR3 spans 16 amino acids. V shed 4 bases, J shed 8 bases, and the junction held 14 bases outside the gene matches. Looked up from germline, CDR1 is MGHRA and CDR2 is YSYEKL.

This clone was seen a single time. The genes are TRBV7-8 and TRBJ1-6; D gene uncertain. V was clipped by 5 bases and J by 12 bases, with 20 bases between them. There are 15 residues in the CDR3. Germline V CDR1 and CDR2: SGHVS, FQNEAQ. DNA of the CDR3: TGTGCCAGCAGCCCTAGGGAGGCAGAGTATAAACCCCTCCACTTT. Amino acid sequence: CASSPREAEYKPLHF.

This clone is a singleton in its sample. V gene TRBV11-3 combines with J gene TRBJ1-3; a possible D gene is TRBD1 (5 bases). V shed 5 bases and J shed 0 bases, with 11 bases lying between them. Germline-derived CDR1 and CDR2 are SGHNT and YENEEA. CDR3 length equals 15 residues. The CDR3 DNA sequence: TGTGCCAGCAGCACACACCAGGGCTCTGGAAACACCATATATTTT. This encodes CASSTHQGSGNTIYF. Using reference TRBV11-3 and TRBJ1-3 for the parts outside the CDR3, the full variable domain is EAGVVQSPRYKIIEKKQPVAFWCNPISGHNTLYWYLQNLGQGPELLIRYENEEAVDDSQLPKDRFSAERLKGVDSTLKIQPAELGDSAVYLCASSTHQGSGNTIYFGEGSWLTVV.

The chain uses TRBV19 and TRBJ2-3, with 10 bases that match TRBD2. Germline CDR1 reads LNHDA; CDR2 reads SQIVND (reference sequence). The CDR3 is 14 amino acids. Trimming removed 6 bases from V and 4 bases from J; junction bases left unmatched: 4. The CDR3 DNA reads TGTGCCAGTAGGCTAGCGGGAGCCCCAGATACGCAGTATTTT. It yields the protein CASRLAGAPDTQYF. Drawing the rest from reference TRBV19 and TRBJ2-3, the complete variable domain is DGGITQSPKYLFRKEGQNVTLSCEQNLNHDAMYWYRQDPGQGLRLIYYSQIVNDFQKGDIAEGYSVSREKKESFPLTVTSAQKNPTAFYLCASRLAGAPDTQYFGPGTRLTVL.

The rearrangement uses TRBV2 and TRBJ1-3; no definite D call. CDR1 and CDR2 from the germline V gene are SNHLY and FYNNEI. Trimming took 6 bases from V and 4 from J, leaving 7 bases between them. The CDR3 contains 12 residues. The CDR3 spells CASRALGNTIYF. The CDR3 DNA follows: TGTGCCAGCAGGGCCTTGGGAAACACCATATATTTT.

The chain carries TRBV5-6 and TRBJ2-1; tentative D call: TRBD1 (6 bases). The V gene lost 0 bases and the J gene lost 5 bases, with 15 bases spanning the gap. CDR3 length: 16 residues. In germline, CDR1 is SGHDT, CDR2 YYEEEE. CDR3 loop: CASSLGYREGNNEQFF. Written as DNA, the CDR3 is TGTGCCAGCAGCTTGGGATACAGGGAAGGGAACAATGAGCAGTTCTTC.

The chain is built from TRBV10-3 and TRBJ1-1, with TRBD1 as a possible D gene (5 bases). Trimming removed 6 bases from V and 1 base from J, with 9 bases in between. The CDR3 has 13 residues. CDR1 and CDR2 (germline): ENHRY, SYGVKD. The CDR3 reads CAIRPGQNTEAFF. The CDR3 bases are TGTGCCATCAGACCCGGACAGAACACTGAAGCTTTCTTT.

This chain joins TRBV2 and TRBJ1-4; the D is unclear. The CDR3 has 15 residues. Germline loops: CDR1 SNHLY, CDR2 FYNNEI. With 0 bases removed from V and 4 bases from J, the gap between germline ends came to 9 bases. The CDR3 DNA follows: TGTGCCAGCAGTGAAGCGAGGTTTATTAATGAAAAACTGTTTTTT. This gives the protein CASSEARFINEKLFF.

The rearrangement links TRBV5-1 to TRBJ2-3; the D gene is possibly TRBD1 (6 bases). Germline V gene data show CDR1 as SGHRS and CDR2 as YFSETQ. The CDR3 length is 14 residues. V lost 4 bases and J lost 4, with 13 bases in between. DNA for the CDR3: TGCGCCAGCAGCGGGGGCGTTGGGGCAGATACGCAGTATTTT. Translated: CASSGGVGADTQYF.

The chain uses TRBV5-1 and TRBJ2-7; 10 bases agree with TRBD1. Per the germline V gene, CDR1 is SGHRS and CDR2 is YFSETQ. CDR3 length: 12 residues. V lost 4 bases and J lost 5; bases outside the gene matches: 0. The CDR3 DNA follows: TGCGCCAGCAGCGGGACAGGGGACGAGCAGTACTTC. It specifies CASSGTGDEQYF.

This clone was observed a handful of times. CDR3 in amino acids: CASAPAGIETQYF. CDR3 nucleotides: TGTGCCAGCGCCCCGGCGGGGATCGAGACCCAGTACTTC. V and J are TRBV18 and TRBJ2-5, with D perhaps matching TRBD2 (6 bases). Per the germline V gene, CDR1 is KGHSH and CDR2 is LQKENI. The CDR3 has 13 amino acids. V was trimmed by 8 bases and J by 5 bases, leaving 15 bases between them.

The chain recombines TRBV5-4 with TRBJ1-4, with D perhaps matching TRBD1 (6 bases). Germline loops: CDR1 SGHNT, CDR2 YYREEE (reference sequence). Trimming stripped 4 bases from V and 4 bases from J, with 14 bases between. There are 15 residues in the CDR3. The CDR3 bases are TGTGCCAGCAGCGAGAGGACAGAATATAATGAAAAACTGTTTTTT. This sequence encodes CASSERTEYNEKLFF.